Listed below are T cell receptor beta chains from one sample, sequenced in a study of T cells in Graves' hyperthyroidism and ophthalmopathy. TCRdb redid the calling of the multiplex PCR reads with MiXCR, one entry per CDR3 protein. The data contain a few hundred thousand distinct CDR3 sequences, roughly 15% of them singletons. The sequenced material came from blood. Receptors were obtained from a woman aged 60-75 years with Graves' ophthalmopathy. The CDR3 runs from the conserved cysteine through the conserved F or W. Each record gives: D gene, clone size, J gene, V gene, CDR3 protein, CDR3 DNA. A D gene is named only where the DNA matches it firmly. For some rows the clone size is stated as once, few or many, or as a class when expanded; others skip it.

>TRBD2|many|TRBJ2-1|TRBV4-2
CASSLLAGEEREQFF
TGTGCCAGCAGTTTACTAGCGGGAGAAGAAAGGGAGCAGTTCTTC
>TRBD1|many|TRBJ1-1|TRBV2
CASSPDRLNTEAFF
TGTGCCAGCAGTCCGGACAGGCTGAACACTGAAGCTTTCTTT
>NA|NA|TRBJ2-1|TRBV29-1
CSVEFSGRAGNKGQGQFF
TGCAGCGTTGAATTTTCCGGGCGTGCGGGAAACAAGGGTCAAGGGCAGTTCTTC
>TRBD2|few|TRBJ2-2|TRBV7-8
CASSRTRSAGELFF
TGTGCCAGCAGCAGGACTAGAAGTGCCGGGGAGCTGTTTTTT
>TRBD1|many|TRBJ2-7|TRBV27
CASRDRGAGEQYF
TGTGCCAGCAGGGACAGGGGAGCGGGGGAGCAGTACTTC
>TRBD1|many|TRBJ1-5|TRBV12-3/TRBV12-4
CASSKDRAHQPQHF
TGTGCCAGCAGCAAGGACAGGGCCCATCAGCCCCAGCATTTT
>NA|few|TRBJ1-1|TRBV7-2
CASSPIGEGTEAFF
TGTGCCAGCAGCCCGATCGGAGAGGGTACTGAAGCTTTCTTT
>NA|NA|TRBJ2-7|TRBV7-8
CASSFGYRDLPGYEQYF
TGTGCCAGCAGTTTCGGGTACCGGGACCTCCCAGGGTACGAGCAGTACTTC
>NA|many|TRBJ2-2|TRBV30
CAWSAQLRGELFF
TGTGCCTGGAGTGCTCAGCTTAGGGGGGAGCTGTTTTTT
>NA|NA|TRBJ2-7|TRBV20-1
CSALTETSYYEQYF
TGCAGTGCTCTCACCGAAACTAGCTACTACGAGCAGTACTTC
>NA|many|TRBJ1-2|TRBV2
CASGHRVGGYTF
TGTGCCAGCGGTCACAGGGTCGGAGGCTACACCTTC
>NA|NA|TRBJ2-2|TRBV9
CASQRGGGTGELFF
TGTGCCAGCCAGAGGGGAGGGGGCACCGGGGAGCTGTTTTTT
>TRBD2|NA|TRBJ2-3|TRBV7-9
CASSNSGASTDTQYF
TGTGCCAGCAGCAATAGCGGGGCTAGCACAGATACGCAGTATTTT
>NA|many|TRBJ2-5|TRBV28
CASSSGETQYF
TGTGCCAGCAGCTCCGGGGAGACCCAGTACTTC
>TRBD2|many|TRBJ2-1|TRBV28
CASSPTSGGGNEQFF
TGTGCCAGCAGCCCTACTAGCGGGGGGGGGAATGAGCAGTTCTTC
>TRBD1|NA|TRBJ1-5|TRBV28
CASRTGDFGNQPQHF
TGTGCCAGCCGAACAGGGGACTTTGGCAATCAGCCCCAGCATTTT
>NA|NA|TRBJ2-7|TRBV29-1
CSVWDNIAEQYF
TGCAGCGTTTGGGACAATATTGCCGAGCAGTACTTC
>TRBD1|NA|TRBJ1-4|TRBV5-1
CASSLGQGEVVEKLFF
TGCGCCAGCAGCTTGGGACAGGGGGAAGTCGTCGAAAAACTGTTTTTT
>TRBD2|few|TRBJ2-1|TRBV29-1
CSWGREGEFEQFF
TGCAGCTGGGGGCGGGAGGGGGAGTTTGAGCAGTTCTTC
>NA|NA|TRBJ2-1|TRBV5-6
CASTKGAYNEQFF
TGTGCCAGCACCAAAGGTGCGTACAATGAGCAGTTCTTC
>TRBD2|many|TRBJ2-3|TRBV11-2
CASSLGTSGRWTDTQYF
TGTGCCAGCAGCTTAGGTACTAGCGGGAGATGGACAGATACGCAGTATTTT
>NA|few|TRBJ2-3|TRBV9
CASSVGWSRTDTQYF
TGTGCCAGCAGCGTAGGGTGGTCCCGCACAGATACGCAGTATTTT
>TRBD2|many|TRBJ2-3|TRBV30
CAWGLAGVDTQYF
TGTGCCTGGGGACTAGCGGGAGTAGATACGCAGTATTTT
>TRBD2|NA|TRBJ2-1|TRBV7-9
CASSPREGKDSRSYNEQFF
TGTGCCAGCAGCCCCCGGGAGGGGAAGGACAGCAGATCCTACAATGAGCAGTTCTTC
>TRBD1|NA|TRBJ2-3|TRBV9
CASSPQTGVGTDTQYF
TGTGCCAGCAGCCCTCAGACAGGGGTGGGCACAGATACGCAGTATTTT
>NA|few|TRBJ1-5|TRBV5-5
CASSLGGANQPQHF
TGTGCCAGCAGCTTGGGGGGGGCAAATCAGCCCCAGCATTTT
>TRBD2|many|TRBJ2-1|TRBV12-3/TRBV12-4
CASSITSGAYNEQFF
TGTGCCAGCAGTATCACTAGCGGGGCCTACAATGAGCAGTTCTTC
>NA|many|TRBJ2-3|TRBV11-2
CASSLVEWVTDTQYF
TGTGCCAGCAGCTTAGTGGAGTGGGTCACAGATACGCAGTATTTT
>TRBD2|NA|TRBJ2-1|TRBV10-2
CASLPPAGVGNEQFF
TGCGCCAGCCTCCCCCCAGCGGGAGTCGGCAATGAGCAGTTCTTC
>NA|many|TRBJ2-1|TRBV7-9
CASSLAHNEQFF
TGTGCCAGCAGCTTAGCGCACAATGAGCAGTTCTTC
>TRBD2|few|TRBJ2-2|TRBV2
CASSEAALGGRETTGELFF
TGTGCCAGCAGTGAAGCGGCTCTCGGCGGGAGAGAGACAACCGGGGAGCTGTTTTTT